The following is a T cell receptor beta chain sequence with its context. This sample was included in a study of blood T cell repertoires in COVID-19. The wider study: From T cells, B-cell-depleted T cells, or PBMCs came the material, which was cDNA or gDNA.

Per the study methods: Reference gene primer amplification yielded estimated nucleated cell counts. The assay was immunoSEQ multiplex PCR, and TCRdb's table has in-frame clones only and misses some. From that table come the V and J calls and clone size; the DNA was used to work out D and trimming. The sample has about 160,000 clones; approximately 92% are singletons. Trimming shortened V by 3 bases and J by 10 bases, and 4 bases separated the two germline ends. The CDR3 consists of 10 residues. The J gene is TRBJ2-1, the V gene TRBV12-3 or TRBV12-4; no definite D call. The sequenced sample was peripheral blood. The sequence was collected from a woman in her forties or fifties with acute or convalescent COVID-19. The CDR3 spells CASSLAEQFF. The CDR3, as DNA: TGTGCCAGCAGTTTGGCCGAGCAGTTCTTC.